These T cell receptor beta chains were read from a single sample in a study of Tregs in tolerant kidney transplant recipients. Assay used: immunoSEQ multiplex PCR; TCRdb lists only in-frame clones, some missing. The sample lists 60,000 or so clones, around four fifths seen once, with around 5.2% in the top ten. Material for sequencing was CD4+ T cells from blood. Source of these receptors: a human donor in good health. The CDR3 runs from the conserved cysteine through the conserved F or W. D genes are given only for firm matches. Clone size, where shown, is once, few, many, or a class for clones that have expanded.

>TRBJ2-2|-|TRBV2|-
CASSEEVVGGELFF
TGTGCCAGCAGTGAGGAAGTAGTCGGCGGGGAGCTGTTTTTT
>TRBJ2-3|once|TRBV7-3|TRBD2
CASSPSGGGTDTQYF
TGTGCCAGCAGCCCTAGCGGGGGGGGCACAGATACGCAGTATTTT
>TRBJ2-7|-|TRBV7-2|TRBD1
CASRTGTGSLSEQYF
TGTGCCAGCAGGACCGGGACAGGGTCCCTGAGCGAGCAGTACTTC
>TRBJ2-3|-|TRBV27|-
CASSFYLSGSTDTQYF
TGTGCCAGCAGTTTTTACCTCAGCGGATCCACAGATACGCAGTATTTT
>TRBJ2-5|-|TRBV6-5|TRBD1
CASSRQGFTETQYF
TGTGCCAGCAGTAGACAGGGTTTCACGGAGACCCAGTACTTC
>TRBJ1-2|once|TRBV6-5|-
CASTRGVDGGYTF
TGTGCCAGCACGCGAGGGGTGGATGGTGGCTACACCTTC
>TRBJ2-3|-|TRBV7-2|TRBD1
CASSHRDRASTDTQYF
TGTGCCAGCAGCCACCGGGACAGGGCAAGCACAGATACGCAGTATTTT
>TRBJ2-5|-|TRBV9|TRBD2
CASSGSGRAETQYF
TGTGCCAGCAGCGGTAGCGGGAGGGCTGAGACCCAGTACTTC
>TRBJ2-2|-|TRBV18|TRBD2
CASSLGGAGNTGELFF
TGTGCCAGCTCCCTCGGGGGAGCGGGAAACACCGGGGAGCTGTTTTTT
>TRBJ2-1|-|TRBV4-3|-
CASSQDFGLNEQFF
TGCGCCAGCAGCCAAGATTTCGGGCTTAATGAGCAGTTCTTC
>TRBJ2-1|-|TRBV5-6|TRBD2
CASSTPGLAGGGNEQFF
TGTGCCAGCAGCACCCCGGGACTAGCGGGGGGTGGAAATGAGCAGTTCTTC
>TRBJ2-7|-|TRBV6-5|-
CASSRTPTHEQYF
TGTGCCAGCAGCAGAACTCCGACGCACGAGCAGTACTTC
>TRBJ1-1|-|TRBV30|-
CAWGGWPQAFF
TGTGCCTGGGGGGGGTGGCCTCAAGCTTTCTTT
>TRBJ2-3|-|TRBV2|TRBD2
CASSAESAGVDTQYF
TGTGCCAGCAGTGCTGAATCAGCGGGGGTAGATACGCAGTATTTT
>TRBJ2-3|-|TRBV7-3|-
CASSPNRLGGVTDTQYF
TGTGCCAGCAGCCCCAACCGACTAGGAGGTGTCACAGATACGCAGTATTTT
>TRBJ1-1|once|TRBV6-5|-
CASSYSNPGWRTEAFF
TGTGCCAGCAGTTACTCAAACCCAGGGTGGCGGACTGAAGCTTTCTTT
>TRBJ2-7|-|TRBV19|-
CASSPSGYEQYF
TGTGCCAGTAGTCCCTCGGGGTACGAGCAGTACTTC
>TRBJ2-3|-|TRBV18|-
CASSPIWEPGNTQYF
TGTGCCAGCTCGCCCATCTGGGAGCCCGGAAATACGCAGTATTTT
>TRBJ2-7|-|TRBV11-3|-
CASSLERYYEQYF
TGTGCCAGCAGCTTAGAACGGTACTACGAGCAGTACTTC
>TRBJ1-2|-|TRBV15|-
CATSREEAQGYTF
TGTGCCACCAGCAGAGAGGAGGCGCAGGGGTACACCTTC
>TRBJ2-5|-|TRBV9|-
CASSVGGRGQNQETQYF
TGTGCCAGCAGCGTAGGTGGCAGGGGCCAAAACCAAGAGACCCAGTACTTC
>TRBJ1-1|-|TRBV20-1|-
CSAGGGGVAFF
TGCAGTGCAGGAGGAGGGGGAGTAGCTTTCTTT
>TRBJ2-7|-|TRBV7-3|-
CASSLNRDDEQYF
TGTGCCAGCAGCTTAAACAGGGACGACGAGCAGTACTTC
>TRBJ2-5|once|TRBV6-6|-
CASTWSQETQYF
TGTGCCAGCACCTGGTCGCAAGAGACCCAGTACTTC
>TRBJ1-2|once|TRBV11-3|-
CASSSAAKGGYTF
TGTGCCAGCAGCTCGGCCGCTAAGGGAGGCTACACCTTC
>TRBJ2-5|-|TRBV12-5|-
CASGPGVVEQETQYF
TGTGCTAGTGGCCCTGGGGTAGTAGAACAAGAGACCCAGTACTTC
>TRBJ1-1|-|TRBV4-1|-
CASSQGAGENTEAFF
TGCGCCAGCAGCCAAGGTGCGGGGGAAAACACTGAAGCTTTCTTT
>TRBJ2-7|-|TRBV2|-
CASSGGSYEQYF
TGTGCCAGCAGTGGAGGGTCCTACGAGCAGTACTTC
>TRBJ2-7|-|TRBV12-5|TRBD1
CASGLVLGTGLQEQYF
TGTGCTAGCGGTTTGGTACTGGGGACAGGACTGCAGGAGCAGTACTTC
>TRBJ1-5|-|TRBV4-1|-
CASSIQTSVGRINQPQHF
TGCGCCAGCAGCATACAAACCTCCGTGGGCAGAATAAATCAGCCCCAGCATTTT
>TRBJ1-6|-|TRBV6-5|-
CASSPDSYSPLHF
TGTGCCAGCAGCCCCGACAGCTATTCACCCCTCCACTTT
>TRBJ2-3|once|TRBV7-8|-
CASSLVWGTAGDTQYF
TGTGCCAGCAGCTTAGTTTGGGGGACAGCGGGGGATACGCAGTATTTT
>TRBJ1-2|-|TRBV18|TRBD1
CASSRDRESNGYTF
TGTGCCAGCTCCCGGGACAGGGAATCTAATGGCTACACCTTC
>TRBJ1-2|-|TRBV27|-
CASSLLGTTGGYTF
TGTGCCAGCAGTTTGTTGGGGACTACGGGGGGCTACACCTTC
>TRBJ2-3|-|TRBV4-1|-
CASSQKRGGGADTQYF
TGCGCCAGCAGCCAAAAACGAGGGGGTGGGGCAGATACGCAGTATTTT
>TRBJ2-3|-|TRBV4-1|-
CASSQGWGDRGTDTQYF
TGCGCCAGCAGCCAAGGTTGGGGGGACAGAGGCACAGATACGCAGTATTTT
>TRBJ1-2|medium-sized|TRBV29-1|-
CSGQSLNYGYTF
TGCAGCGGGCAGTCTTTAAACTATGGCTACACCTTC
>TRBJ1-1|-|TRBV21-1|-
CASTQAGANTEAFF
TGTGCCAGCACCCAGGCAGGTGCCAACACTGAAGCTTTCTTT
>TRBJ1-2|-|TRBV7-9|-
CASSLEAFRGADYGYTF
TGTGCCAGCAGCTTAGAAGCCTTCAGGGGCGCAGACTATGGCTACACCTTC
>TRBJ2-3|-|TRBV5-6|TRBD1
CASSLRQGADTQYF
TGTGCCAGCAGCTTGAGACAGGGTGCAGATACGCAGTATTTT
>TRBJ1-1|-|TRBV6-6|-
CASSYRGGVAEAFF
TGTGCCAGCAGTTATAGAGGAGGCGTGGCTGAAGCTTTCTTT
>TRBJ2-5|-|TRBV15|-
CATSSFSGPKVQTQYF
TGTGCCACCAGCAGTTTTTCGGGACCCAAAGTCCAGACCCAGTACTTC
>TRBJ2-3|-|TRBV30|TRBD1
CAWTNTGTVTDTQYF
TGTGCCTGGACCAATACCGGGACAGTAACAGATACGCAGTATTTT
>TRBJ1-5|few|TRBV20-1|-
CSAQGSQPQHF
TGCAGTGCCCAAGGCAGTCAGCCCCAGCATTTT
>TRBJ2-1|-|TRBV19|TRBD2
CASSPGLAVYNEQFF
TGTGCCAGTAGCCCGGGACTAGCGGTATACAATGAGCAGTTCTTC
>TRBJ2-3|-|TRBV5-4|TRBD2
CASSLIAGGQLF
TGTGCCAGCAGCCTGATAGCGGGAGGCCAGCTCTTT
>TRBJ1-3|-|TRBV6-5|-
CASSRGPSGNTIYF
TGTGCCAGCAGTCGAGGGCCCTCTGGAAACACCATATATTTT
>TRBJ2-2|-|TRBV2|TRBD1
CASTRLGGANTGELFF
TGTGCCAGCACTCGATTAGGGGGCGCGAACACCGGGGAGCTGTTTTTT
>TRBJ2-1|-|TRBV19|-
CASMGADGTIYNEQFF
TGTGCCAGTATGGGGGCGGACGGGACGATATACAATGAGCAGTTCTTC
>TRBJ2-3|few|TRBV9|TRBD1
CASSQGVFGTDTQYF
TGTGCCAGCAGCCAGGGGGTGTTTGGCACAGATACGCAGTATTTT
>TRBJ2-5|-|TRBV29-1|-
CSVAAGRGETQYF
TGCAGCGTTGCGGCAGGGAGAGGCGAGACCCAGTACTTC
>TRBJ1-2|-|TRBV30|TRBD1
CAWRGGSRDLYGYTF
TGTGCCTGGAGAGGGGGCAGCCGGGACTTGTACGGCTACACCTTC
>TRBJ1-5|-|TRBV12-5|-
CASGLVRGPNQPQHF
TGTGCTAGTGGTTTGGTACGGGGTCCCAATCAGCCCCAGCATTTT
>TRBJ2-3|-|TRBV18|-
CASSREGDTQYF
TGTGCCAGCTCAAGAGAGGGAGATACGCAGTATTTT
>TRBJ2-2|-|TRBV2|-
CASSGTTNTGELFF
TGTGCCAGCAGTGGGACAACGAACACCGGGGAGCTGTTTTTT
>TRBJ1-1|-|TRBV7-8|-
CASSLAVQGGWNTEAFF
TGTGCCAGCAGCTTAGCTGTCCAAGGAGGGTGGAACACTGAAGCTTTCTTT
>TRBJ2-7|-|TRBV4-3|TRBD2
CASSRKNRDYLNEQYF
TGCGCCAGCAGCCGCAAAAACCGGGACTACCTCAACGAGCAGTACTTC
>TRBJ1-5|once|TRBV6-5|-
CASRRGVNQPQHF
TGTGCCAGCCGACGGGGCGTCAATCAGCCCCAGCATTTT
>TRBJ1-5|-|TRBV6-1|TRBD1
CASQGARRQPQHF
TGTGCCAGCCAGGGGGCTCGGCGTCAGCCCCAGCATTTT